This T cell receptor beta chain was recovered during a study of blood T cells in healthy people across ages. Study information: About one barcoded beta molecule per two T cells came from capture by template switching.

Through a sample-barcoded 5' primer and a J-beta primer mix, a second PCR was run for roughly 6 to 11 cycles. Per sample, CDR3-containing paired-end reads numbered at least 2.5 million. TCRdb ran MiXCR on the 5' RACE reads and lists one entry per CDR3 protein. Among 710,000 or so distinct CDR3 sequences listed, about 30% were seen once. Comments on this clonotype: As yet, its antigen is unknown.

The study drew donors from healthy Caucasian individuals in Russia aged roughly 6 to 90. Overall study findings and caveats: Naive T cell percentage showed a strong correlation with the diversity of TCR beta.

Sequencing input: blood. The TCR sequence derives from a woman aged 80 or older in good health.

CDR3 sequence: CASSLRQSGNTIYF. For the CDR3, the DNA is TGTGCCAGCAGCTTAAGACAGTCGGGAAACACCATATATTTT. V usage is TRBV7-2 and J usage is TRBJ1-3, with D perhaps TRBD1 (5 bases). V was shortened by 2 bases and J by 4 bases, with 9 bases between the two germline ends. Germline-derived CDR1 and CDR2 are SGHTA and FQGNSA. This CDR3 comprises 14 residues.